What follows are 24 T cell receptor beta chains derived from one specimen sequenced in a study of T-cell reconstitution after alpha-beta-depleted transplantation in children. Preparation of the TCRbeta library involved a method that used unique molecular identifiers. TCRdb recomputed calls from the PCR reads with MiXCR, one row per CDR3 protein. The table records about 830,000 distinct CDR3 sequences, roughly 16% of them present only once. Material: PBMCs, mostly from graft donor cells, obtained 360 days after TCRalphabeta/CD19-depleted stem cell transplant. The receptors stem from a male patient aged 10 to 17 who had a stem cell transplant for acute lymphoblastic leukemia, so the T cells may come from the graft donor.

This clonotype was found a few times. This chain connects TRBV7-9 to TRBJ2-5; 7 bases are shared with TRBD2. CDR3 length: 15 amino acids. The germline gives CDR1 SEHNR, CDR2 FQNEAQ (reference sequence). J gave up 3 bases and V 5 bases, and 9 bases lay outside the gene matches. The CDR3 nucleotides are TGTGCCAGCAGCGTAACAAGCGGGACCGAAGAGACCCAGTACTTC. It yields the protein CASSVTSGTEETQYF.

The rearrangement joins TRBV19 to TRBJ2-1, with TRBD2 identical over 8 bases. This CDR3 region has 13 residues. Germline assignment: CDR1 LNHDA and CDR2 SQIVND (reference sequence). J gave up 10 bases and V 1 base, and 3 bases lay outside the gene matches. CDR3 in DNA: TGTGCCAGTAGTATAGGGGGACTAGTAGAGCAGTTCTTC. Protein sequence: CASSIGGLVEQFF.

The V gene is TRBV24-1, the J gene TRBJ2-3; perhaps D is TRBD1 or TRBD2 (5 bases each). The CDR3 is 16 amino acids. The V gene's germline CDR1 is KGHDR and CDR2 SFDVKD. Trimming cost V 5 bases and J 0 bases, with 14 bases left between them. The CDR3: CATSGGPGKSTDTQYF. CDR3 nucleotide sequence: TGTGCCACCAGTGGGGGACCAGGCAAAAGCACAGATACGCAGTATTTT.

This clonotype showed up many times. V is TRBV24-1 and J is TRBJ1-5, with D unresolved. The germline V and J ends were trimmed by 1 base and 2 bases, with 5 bases remaining between them. CDR1 is KGHDR and CDR2 is SFDVKD in the germline V gene. CDR3 length: 14 residues. This chain's CDR3 is CATSDFGGNQPQHF. DNA of the CDR3: TGTGCCACCAGTGATTTCGGGGGCAATCAGCCCCAGCATTTT.

Many counts were recorded for this clonotype. This rearrangement joins TRBV5-1 to TRBJ1-6; weak D call: TRBD1 (5 bases). Germline V lookup: CDR1 SGHRS, CDR2 YFSETQ. V was shortened by 0 bases and J by 5 bases, with 12 bases between the two germline ends. The CDR3 is made up of 16 amino acids. CDR3 residues: CASSLEPRADNSPLHF. The CDR3 DNA is TGCGCCAGCAGCTTGGAGCCCAGGGCGGATAATTCACCCCTCCACTTT.

This clonotype has a count of ten or more. V is TRBV20-1 and J is TRBJ2-7, with no clear D. CDR3 size: 13 residues. V lost 6 bases and J lost 3, with 15 bases in between. Germline V CDR1 and CDR2: DFQATT, SNEGSKA (reference sequence). The CDR3: CSATNPPHYEQYF. The CDR3 DNA follows: TGCAGTGCCACCAACCCGCCCCACTACGAGCAGTACTTC.

The chain couples TRBV11-2 to TRBJ2-5, with unresolved D. The CDR3 is 14 amino acids. Trimming left V 2 bases short and J 1 base short, with 8 bases between. CDR1 is SGHAT and CDR2 is FQNNGV in the germline V gene. This chain's CDR3 is CASSLTIAQETQYF. CDR3 DNA: TGTGCCAGCAGCTTAACCATCGCCCAAGAGACCCAGTACTTC. The full variable domain, with the rest looked up from reference TRBV11-2 and TRBJ2-5, is EAGVAQSPRYKIIEKRQSVAFWCNPISGHATLYWYQQILGQGPKLLIQFQNNGVVDDSQLPKDRFSAERLKGVDSTLKIQPAKLEDSAVYLCASSLTIAQETQYFGPGTRLLVL.

This clonotype was detected only a few times. V usage is TRBV29-1 and J usage is TRBJ2-1; possibly TRBD1 or TRBD2 for D (5 bases each). Germline CDR1 is SQVTM and CDR2 is ANQGSEA. This CDR3 contains 13 residues. Trimming cost V 1 base and J 8 bases, with 12 bases left between them. The DNA of the CDR3 is TGCAGCGTTGAAGGGCTCATGGGGGATGAGCAGTTCTTC. It specifies CSVEGLMGDEQFF.

The rearrangement joins TRBV20-1 to TRBJ1-5; maybe TRBD1 (5 bases). Looked up from germline, CDR1 is DFQATT and CDR2 is SNEGSKA (reference sequence). V gave up 1 base and J gave up 3 bases, with 16 bases separating them. This CDR3 spans 16 amino acids. CDR3 loop: CSARVGTGTFNQPQHF. The CDR3 nucleotides read TGCAGTGCTAGAGTGGGTACGGGGACCTTCAATCAGCCCCAGCATTTT.

This clonotype was counted between two and nine times. The V call is TRBV24-1, the J call TRBJ2-5; TRBD1 might be the D (5 bases). V was shortened by 0 bases and J by 5 bases, with 21 bases between the two germline ends. CDR1 and CDR2 from the germline V gene are KGHDR and SFDVKD. The CDR3 consists of 18 residues. The CDR3 here is CATSDLLPLKGLRETQYF. CDR3 sequence (DNA): TGTGCCACCAGTGATTTGTTACCCCTCAAGGGGTTGAGGGAGACCCAGTACTTC.

The rearrangement joins TRBV28 to TRBJ1-1, with a weak D call TRBD1 (5 bases). The CDR3 runs 17 residues. V shed 5 bases and J shed 0 bases, with 19 bases lying between them. The V gene's germline CDR1 is MDHEN and CDR2 SYDVKM. The chain's CDR3 is CASSPYPGIQLNTEAFF. The CDR3 nucleotides read TGTGCCAGCAGTCCTTACCCAGGGATACAATTGAACACTGAAGCTTTCTTT.

The chain couples TRBV4-2 to TRBJ2-6; D ambiguous. The germline CDR1 and CDR2 sequences are LGHNA and YNFKEQ. V was pared by 1 base and J by 0 bases, with 10 bases between. The length of the CDR3 is 17 residues. The CDR3: CASSQAEEASGANVLTF. In nucleotides, the CDR3 is TGTGCCAGCAGCCAAGCTGAAGAGGCCTCTGGGGCCAACGTCCTGACTTTC.

This chain uses TRBV21-1 with TRBJ2-4; the table calls TRBD2, which could not be checked here. TRBV21-1 represents a pseudogene. The length of the CDR3 is 20 residues. The CDR3 is CASSTSGTSGRAGSKNIQYF. The CDR3 DNA reads as TGTGCCAGCAGCACCTCCGGGACTAGCGGGAGGGCCGGGTCCAAAAACATTCAGTACTTC.

Ten or more counts support this clonotype. The chain has TRBV12-3 or TRBV12-4 and TRBJ1-3; D might be TRBD1 (6 bases). Trimming removed 3 bases from V and 2 bases from J, with 14 bases in between. The CDR3 runs 16 residues. CDR3 region: CASSLGVRGTGNTIYF. The CDR3 bases are TGTGCCAGCAGTTTGGGGGTCAGGGGTACTGGAAACACCATATATTTT.

The V and J genes are TRBV2 and TRBJ2-5; D tentatively fits TRBD1 or TRBD2 (5 bases each). CDR3 length: 12 amino acids. V lost 10 bases and J 4 bases, leaving 13 bases between the germline ends. Germline loops: CDR1 SNHLY, CDR2 FYNNEI. This CDR3 reads CATEGPRETQYF. The CDR3 nucleotides read TGTGCCACCGAGGGACCCCGAGAGACCCAGTACTTC.

This rearrangement joins TRBV7-6 to TRBJ2-2; a weak D match, TRBD2 (5 bases). The CDR3 length is 14 residues. Trimming removed 5 bases from V and 7 bases from J, with 14 bases in between. The V gene's germline CDR1 is SGHVS and CDR2 FNYEAQ. CDR3 residues: CASSRTRLVGELFF. In DNA, the CDR3 is TGTGCCAGCAGCCGTACTAGGTTGGTCGGGGAGCTGTTTTTT.

This clonotype was counted a few times. The chain uses TRBV6-5 and TRBJ1-5, with D maybe TRBD1 (5 bases). Germline loops: CDR1 MNHEY, CDR2 SVGAGI. The CDR3 loop spans 14 amino acids. Trimming removed 2 bases from V and 6 bases from J, with 11 bases in between. CDR3 loop: CASSYGGSIQPQHF. CDR3 bases: TGTGCCAGCAGTTACGGGGGGTCGATTCAGCCCCAGCATTTT.

This clonotype was seen many times. The rearrangement joins TRBV20-1 to TRBJ1-5; D not resolved. This CDR3 has 13 residues. Germline V gene lookup returns CDR1 DFQATT and CDR2 SNEGSKA (reference sequence). With 5 bases removed from V and 3 bases from J, the gap between germline ends came to 11 bases. CDR3 loop: CSAPLTSNQPQHF. CDR3 bases: TGCAGTGCTCCTCTTACCTCCAATCAGCCCCAGCATTTT.

A few counts support this clonotype. This chain connects TRBV27 to TRBJ2-7; tentatively, D is TRBD1 (5 bases). From germline, CDR1 is MNHEY and CDR2 SMNVEV (reference sequence). Trimming shortened V by 2 bases and J by 3 bases, and 11 bases separated the two germline ends. CDR3 length: 14 amino acids. The CDR3 region has the DNA TGTGCCAGCAGTTTAGTGGACACTAACTACGAGCAGTACTTC. Translating gives CASSLVDTNYEQYF.

This chain links TRBV4-1 with TRBJ2-1, with a tentative D call TRBD2 (6 bases). The CDR3 runs to 14 residues. Trimming took off 2 bases at V and 6 bases at J, with 11 bases between the two ends. Germline CDR1 MGHRA, CDR2 YSYEKL. The DNA of the CDR3 is TGCGCCAGCAGCCAATCGGGACTGCTCAATGAGCAGTTCTTC. It codes for CASSQSGLLNEQFF.

This clonotype was seen more than once but under ten times. This chain uses TRBV23-1 with TRBJ2-7; 10 bases are shared with TRBD1. TRBV23-1 is annotated as an ORF whose role is uncertain. J gave up 6 bases and V 0 bases, and 5 bases lay outside the gene matches. The CDR3 spans 15 residues. In DNA, the CDR3 is TGCGCCAGCAGTCAATCGGTGGGACAGGGGTGCGAGCAGTACTTC. Translation gives CASSQSVGQGCEQYF.

V gene TRBV2 combines with J gene TRBJ1-1; D is unclear. This CDR3 comprises 15 residues. V lost 6 bases and J 5 bases, leaving 19 bases between the germline ends. The germline V gene has CDR1 SNHLY and CDR2 FYNNEI. CDR3 loop: CASRPVGQAKTEAFF. For the CDR3, the DNA is TGTGCCAGCAGACCGGTTGGGCAGGCGAAAACTGAAGCTTTCTTT.

A few counts support this clonotype. This chain uses TRBV10-1 with TRBJ1-2; 8 nucleotides agree with TRBD1. Germline V gene sequence: CDR1 WNHNN, CDR2 SYGVQD (reference sequence). The CDR3 length is 13 residues. V dropped 4 bases and J dropped 7; count of bases not matched to a gene: 5. The DNA for the CDR3 is TGCGCCAGCAGTGTCGGACAGGGTGGTGGCTACACCTTC. It translates to CASSVGQGGGYTF.

The sample holds a few counts of this clonotype. The gene calls are TRBV5-1 and TRBJ2-7; D is perhaps TRBD2 (6 bases). The germline gives CDR1 SGHRS, CDR2 YFSETQ. The CDR3 has 14 amino acids. V lost 1 base to trimming and J lost 5 bases, with 13 bases between them. The CDR3 region is CASSLTGERNEQYF. DNA for the CDR3: TGCGCCAGCAGCTTGACGGGAGAGAGGAACGAGCAGTACTTC.